This T cell receptor beta chain was captured by sequencing in a study of technical replicates of blood from a handful of donors. The V gene's germline CDR1 is MNHEY and CDR2 SVGAGI. The CDR3 loop spans 16 amino acids. Trimming took 1 base from V and 1 from J; bases not matched to a gene: 6. Profiled with immunoSEQ multiplex PCR; TCRdb holds only in-frame clones, not every one. The sample yields more than 80,000 clones, approximately 95% seen once. The chain recombines TRBV6-5 with TRBJ1-2; 7 positions match TRBD1. The receptor's source is a human donor in good health. The sequencing input was T cells isolated from PBMCs. DNA of the CDR3: TGTGCCAGCAGTTACTATGGGGCAGGGGGTAACTATGGCTACACCTTC. It translates to CASSYYGAGGNYGYTF.